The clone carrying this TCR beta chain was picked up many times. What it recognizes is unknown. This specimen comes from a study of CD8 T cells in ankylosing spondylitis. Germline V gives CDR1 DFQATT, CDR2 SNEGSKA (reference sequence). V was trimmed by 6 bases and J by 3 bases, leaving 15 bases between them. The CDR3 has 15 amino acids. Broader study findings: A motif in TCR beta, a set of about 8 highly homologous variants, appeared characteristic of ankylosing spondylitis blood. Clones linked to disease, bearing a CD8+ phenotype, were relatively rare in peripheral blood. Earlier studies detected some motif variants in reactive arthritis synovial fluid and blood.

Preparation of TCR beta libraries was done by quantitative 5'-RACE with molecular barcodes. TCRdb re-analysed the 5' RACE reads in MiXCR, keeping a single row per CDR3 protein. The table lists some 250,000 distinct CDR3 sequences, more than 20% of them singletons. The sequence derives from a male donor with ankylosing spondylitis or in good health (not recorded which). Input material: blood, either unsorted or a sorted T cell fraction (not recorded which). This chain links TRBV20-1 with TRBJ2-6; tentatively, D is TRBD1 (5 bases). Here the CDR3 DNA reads TGCAGTGCCACCTCTCAGGGAAGTGGGGCCAACGTCCTGACTTTC. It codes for CSATSQGSGANVLTF.